These 9 T cell receptor beta chains were sequenced from one sample in a study of molecular identifiers for immune sequencing clone quantification. TCRdb processed the PCR reads anew with MiXCR; each CDR3 protein has one entry. This sample has about 320,000 distinct CDR3 sequences, with about a fifth found just once. The sequenced sample was naive CD8+ T cells from blood, with Jurkat cell RNA spiked in. Stated subset: FACS-sorted CD8+CD4-CCR7+CD45RA+ naive T cells. The origin of the receptors is a human donor in good health. Some libraries in this study had Jurkat cell RNA spiked in.

This clonotype has ten or more counts. The chain has TRBV10-2 and TRBJ1-2; D is uncertain. The V end lost 3 bases, the J end lost 8 bases, and 7 bases lay between the germline ends. The CDR3 is made up of 11 amino acids. Germline CDR1 and CDR2: WSHSY and SAAADI. The CDR3 region is CASSEADGYTF. The CDR3 coding sequence is TGCGCCAGCAGTGAAGCCGACGGCTACACCTTC.

As concerns this clonotype: A read error is possible here, since a much larger clone lies one base away. The chain recombines TRBV12-3 or TRBV12-4 with TRBJ2-1; 9 nucleotides line up with TRBD2. The ends lost 6 bases at V and 7 bases at J; junction bases unmatched: 19. This CDR3 comprises 18 residues. The CDR3 reads CASRFIGGRGGVRNEQFF. CDR3 nucleotides: TGTGCCAGCAGGTTCATAGGGGGGCGGGGGGGCGTTAGGAATGAGCAGTTCTTC.

The chain recombines TRBV5-6 with TRBJ2-3, with 7 bases that match TRBD2. The ends lost 4 bases at V and 7 bases at J; junction bases unmatched: 9. This CDR3 contains 14 residues. Looked up from germline, CDR1 is SGHDT and CDR2 is YYEEEE. Here the CDR3 reads CASSTGGLPNTQYF. The CDR3 DNA reads TGTGCCAGCAGCACGGGGGGACTTCCAAATACGCAGTATTTT. The full variable domain, rest sourced from reference TRBV5-6 and TRBJ2-3, is DAGVTQSPTHLIKTRGQQVTLRCSPKSGHDTVSWYQQALGQGPQFIFQYYEEEERQRGNFPDRFSGHQFPNYSSELNVNALLLGDSALYLCASSTGGLPNTQYFGPGTRLTVL.

The table lists this clonotype with a few counts. The genes are TRBV20-1 and TRBJ2-7; weak D call: TRBD1 (6 bases). CDR3 length equals 15 residues. Germline CDR1 and CDR2: DFQATT and SNEGSKA (reference sequence). Trimming left V 2 bases short and J 2 bases short, with 16 bases between. CDR3 protein: CSARSPMGAPYEQYF. The CDR3 nucleotides read TGCAGTGCTAGATCCCCTATGGGGGCCCCCTACGAGCAGTACTTC.

The V call is TRBV4-1, the J call TRBJ2-3; TRBD2 might be the D (6 bases). Trimming removed 1 base at V and 1 base at J, with 12 bases between. Germline V gene data show CDR1 as MGHRA and CDR2 as YSYEKL. The CDR3 runs 16 residues. The chain's CDR3 is CASSQATSSRTDTQYF. In DNA form, the CDR3 reads TGCGCCAGCAGCCAAGCAACTAGCTCACGCACAGATACGCAGTATTTT.

This clonotype was counted at least ten times. The chain employs TRBV7-6 and TRBJ2-3; 7 bases map to TRBD1. CDR3 size: 16 residues. The junction had 7 bases not matched to a gene; V was cut back by 4 bases and J by 0 bases. CDR1 is SGHVS and CDR2 is FNYEAQ in the germline V gene. In nucleotides, the CDR3 is TGTGCCAGCAGCTCGTTTAGGGGGCGGAGCACAGATACGCAGTATTTT. Translated: CASSSFRGRSTDTQYF.

In this sample, this clonotype turned up many times. The chain employs TRBV27 and TRBJ1-5; D unclear. CDR1 MNHEY and CDR2 SMNVEV come from the germline V gene (reference sequence). V was trimmed by 4 bases and J by 5 bases, leaving 12 bases between them. This CDR3 is 14 amino acids long. The CDR3 protein is CASSYPITDQPQHF. In DNA, the CDR3 is TGTGCCAGCAGTTACCCAATAACCGATCAGCCCCAGCATTTT.

This chain links TRBV27 with TRBJ2-1, with unresolved D. Trimming removed 6 bases at V and 1 base at J, with 16 bases between. Germline V CDR1 and CDR2: MNHEY, SMNVEV (reference sequence). This CDR3 is built from 16 residues. The CDR3 DNA follows: TGTGCCAGCAGCCCCATAAGTCCTCCTTCCTACAATGAGCAGTTCTTC. It translates to CASSPISPPSYNEQFF.

This clonotype was seen many times. CDR3 coding DNA: TGTGCCAGCAGCTTAGATTTCAGATCCACAGATACGCAGTATTTT. Protein sequence: CASSLDFRSTDTQYF. The genes are TRBV11-2 and TRBJ2-3; D gene uncertain. The CDR3 has 15 residues. Germline CDR1 is SGHAT and CDR2 is FQNNGV. Trimming took off 0 bases at V and 2 bases at J, with 9 bases between the two ends.